A selection of T cell receptor beta chains follows, all from one sample in a study of neurological immune-mediated disorders. TCRdb processed the 5' RACE reads anew with MiXCR; each CDR3 protein has one entry. The table includes 80,000 to 100,000 distinct CDR3 sequences, 3% to 4.5% detected once. The sequenced sample was PBMCs. Receptors were obtained from a woman between 45 and 60 years old with multiple sclerosis. The CDR3 runs from the conserved cysteine through the conserved F or W. D genes are given only for firm matches. Clone sizes are given selectively: once, few, many, or a class where the clone is expanded.

D | J | size | V | DNA | CDR3
- | TRBJ1-5 | many | TRBV15 | TGTGCCACCAGCACAGAAGTCTGGGGAGGTCAGCCCCAGCATTTT | CATSTEVWGGQPQHF
- | TRBJ1-5 | many | TRBV3-1 | TGTGCCAGCAGCCAAAGGGCCCGACCACCACAGCATTTT | CASSQRARPPQHF
- | TRBJ1-4 | many | TRBV12-3/TRBV12-4 | TGTGCCAGCAGCCAGGGGAGTAATGAAAAACTGTTTTTT | CASSQGSNEKLFF
- | TRBJ2-7 | many | TRBV20-1 | TGCAGTGCTAGTTCACTGGACAGTTCCTACGAGCAGTACTTC | CSASSLDSSYEQYF
- | TRBJ2-7 | many | TRBV11-2 | TGTGCCAGCAGCCCACAAAGCGAGCAGTACTTC | CASSPQSEQYF
- | TRBJ2-7 | many | TRBV4-1 | TGCGCCAGCAGCCAAGAGACGGGGGGCCCCTACGAGCAGTACTTC | CASSQETGGPYEQYF
- | TRBJ2-1 | many | TRBV20-1 | TGCAGTGCTAGAGGGAGCAGGCTTGAGCAGTTCTTC | CSARGSRLEQFF
- | TRBJ2-2 | many | TRBV7-2 | TGTGCCAGCAGCTTAGCGAGTATGGGGGGGAACACCGGGGAGCTGTTTTTT | CASSLASMGGNTGELFF
TRBD1 | TRBJ1-5 | many | TRBV10-2 | TGCGCCAGCAGGGAGGGGGCTGGAGGTTTGCCCCAGCATTTT | CASREGAGGLPQHF
TRBD1 | TRBJ1-3 | many | TRBV12-3/TRBV12-4 | TGTGCCAGCAGTTCGGGACAGGGGGGAAACACCATATATTTT | CASSSGQGGNTIYF
- | TRBJ1-6 | many | TRBV4-1 | TGCGCCAGCAGCCCTGGACCCTATAATTCACCCCTCCACTTT | CASSPGPYNSPLHF
- | TRBJ2-7 | many | TRBV4-1 | TGCGCCAGCAGCCAAGCAGCAGGGGTGGGCTCCTACGAGCAGTACTTC | CASSQAAGVGSYEQYF
- | TRBJ2-1 | many | TRBV5-1 | TGCGCCAGCAGCTTGGAGGGGGGGCCGTATGAGCAGTTCTTC | CASSLEGGPYEQFF
TRBD1 | TRBJ2-2 | many | TRBV5-6 | TGTGCCAGCAGCTTGGAGGGACAGGGGGTACCCGGGGAGCTGTTTTTT | CASSLEGQGVPGELFF
TRBD2 | TRBJ2-5 | many | TRBV20-1 | TGCAGTGCTAACTCCCTGGGACTAGCGGGGTACCAAGAGACCCAGTACTTC | CSANSLGLAGYQETQYF
TRBD2 | TRBJ2-3 | many | TRBV29-1 | TGCAGCGGGACTAGCGGGGGGTCTGGAGATACGCAGTATTTT | CSGTSGGSGDTQYF
- | TRBJ2-1 | many | TRBV3-1 | TGTGCCAGCAGCCAAGTGGAAAATGAGCAGTTCTTC | CASSQVENEQFF
- | TRBJ1-2 | many | TRBV28 | TGTGCCAGCAGCACTCATCCGGGACGGAGAAACTATGGCTACACCTTC | CASSTHPGRRNYGYTF
- | TRBJ1-1 | many | TRBV9 | TGTGCCAGCAGCGTAGGCCTGGACAGCTTGAACACTGAAGCTTTCTTT | CASSVGLDSLNTEAFF
- | TRBJ1-1 | - | TRBV12-3/TRBV12-4 | TGTGCCAACAGTTTGGGAATTTCGACTTTCTTT | CANSLGISTFF
- | TRBJ2-5 | many | TRBV20-1 | TGCAGTGCTCCTATAGCGGTCGGGGAGACCCAGTACTTC | CSAPIAVGETQYF
- | TRBJ1-5 | many | TRBV5-1 | TGCGCCAGCAGCCCCTCGAGTAGCAATCAGCCCCAGCATTTT | CASSPSSSNQPQHF
- | TRBJ2-7 | many | TRBV20-1 | TGCAGTGCTACCGCCGTTCAGACTTCCCACTACGAGCAGTACTTC | CSATAVQTSHYEQYF
- | TRBJ1-4 | many | TRBV4-3 | TGCGCCAGCAGCCAAGATAGGGGGGAAAAACTGTTTTTT | CASSQDRGEKLFF
- | TRBJ1-1 | many | TRBV7-9 | TGTGCCAGCAGCTTACTCCAGGGAGGCACTGAAGCTTTCTTT | CASSLLQGGTEAFF
- | TRBJ2-7 | - | TRBV4-2 | TGTGCCAGCAGCCAAGAGACGGGACCGCTAGGCTCCTACGAGCAGTACTTC | CASSQETGPLGSYEQYF
- | TRBJ1-1 | many | TRBV15 | TGTGCCACCAGCAGAACAGGGTTGGCGTACACTGAAGCTTTCTTT | CATSRTGLAYTEAFF
- | TRBJ1-3 | many | TRBV7-2 | TGTGCCAGCAGCCCGACGACAGGAATAGCTGGAAACACCATATATTTT | CASSPTTGIAGNTIYF
TRBD1 | TRBJ2-7 | many | TRBV20-1 | TGCAGTGCTAACCGGGACAGGGTAGCCGAGCAGTACTTC | CSANRDRVAEQYF
- | TRBJ1-4 | few | TRBV7-9 | TGTGCCAGCAGCTTCGTCGGGGGCATGAGTGAAAAACTGTTTTTT | CASSFVGGMSEKLFF
TRBD2 | TRBJ2-1 | many | TRBV20-1 | TGCAGTGCTACAACCCGGGGAGGGGCCTACAATGAGCAGTTCTTC | CSATTRGGAYNEQFF
TRBD1 | TRBJ1-2 | many | TRBV10-2 | TGCGCCAGCAGTGAGTTGGGACAGCTGAGGAGCTATGGCTACACCTTC | CASSELGQLRSYGYTF
- | TRBJ2-1 | many | TRBV3-1 | TGTGCCAGCAGCGCTTACGTGGGGGAGCAGTTCTTC | CASSAYVGEQFF
- | TRBJ2-7 | many | TRBV6-5 | TGTGCCAGCAGTTACAGGCAGCTGAGCTCCTACGAGCAGTACTTC | CASSYRQLSSYEQYF
- | TRBJ1-2 | many | TRBV29-1 | TGCAGCGTTGACAGGAGGAATGGCTACACCTTC | CSVDRRNGYTF
- | TRBJ1-5 | few | TRBV5-1 | TGCGCCAGCAGCCCTACAGGTCCCAATCAGCCCCAGCATTTT | CASSPTGPNQPQHF
- | TRBJ1-1 | many | TRBV20-1 | TGCAGCACTAAGAGGGGGGCTGAAGCTTTCTTT | CSTKRGAEAFF
TRBD2 | TRBJ2-3 | many | TRBV7-9 | TGTGCCAGCAGCTCTCCCCTCGCTAGCGGGTCGAGCACAGATACGCAGTATTTT | CASSSPLASGSSTDTQYF
- | TRBJ1-6 | many | TRBV5-1 | TGCGCCAGCAGCTTGGGGGTCAGGGATAATTCACCCCTCCACTTT | CASSLGVRDNSPLHF
- | TRBJ1-3 | many | TRBV5-6 | TGTGCCAGCAGACCTAACTCTGGAAACACCATATATTTT | CASRPNSGNTIYF
- | TRBJ2-7 | many | TRBV5-6 | TGTGCCAGCAGCCCCGGGAGAGGGGACCACGAGCAGTACTTC | CASSPGRGDHEQYF
- | TRBJ2-7 | many | TRBV11-2 | TGTGCCAGCAACCCCTTAGGGGGGGAAGGGCGCGAGCAGTACTTC | CASNPLGGEGREQYF
- | TRBJ2-2 | many | TRBV7-2 | TGTGCCAGCAGCTTGAACAGCTATAACACCGGGGAGCTGTTTTTT | CASSLNSYNTGELFF
- | TRBJ2-7 | many | TRBV7-9 | TGTGCCAGCAGCATACAGGGCGAGTACGAGCAGTACTTC | CASSIQGEYEQYF
- | TRBJ1-3 | many | TRBV20-1 | TGCAGTGCTACCACTCACCTCCCGGGAGGACCGGACTCTGGAAACACCATATATTTT | CSATTHLPGGPDSGNTIYF
TRBD1 | TRBJ1-1 | many | TRBV10-2 | TGCGCCAGCAGACCTGGGACAGGGGGAGGGAACACTGAAGCTTTCTTT | CASRPGTGGGNTEAFF
TRBD2 | TRBJ2-1 | many | TRBV4-3 | TGCGCCAGCAAGCGGGGGCCCTCCTACAATGAGCAGTTCTTC | CASKRGPSYNEQFF
- | TRBJ1-1 | many | TRBV10-1 | TGCGCCAGCAGTGAAACAGTGAACACTGAAGCTTTCTTT | CASSETVNTEAFF
- | TRBJ2-5 | many | TRBV12-3/TRBV12-4 | TGTGCCAGCAGTTTCGGCGGGACCCAGTACTTC | CASSFGGTQYF
TRBD1 | TRBJ2-7 | many | TRBV5-1 | TGCGCCAGCCGTGAGGGACAGGGACACGAGCAGTACTTC | CASREGQGHEQYF
- | TRBJ2-2 | many | TRBV5-1 | TGCGCCAGCAGCTTAGGGGCCAGCAACACCGGGGAGCTGTTTTTT | CASSLGASNTGELFF
- | TRBJ2-3 | many | TRBV15 | TGTGCCACCAGCAGGGTAGGACAGACGGCAGATACGCAGTATTTT | CATSRVGQTADTQYF
TRBD1 | TRBJ1-4 | many | TRBV4-1 | TGCGCCAGCAGCCAAGATCTTATCCTGGGACAGGGAGGTGTTAGGCGCGAAAAACTGTTTTTT | CASSQDLILGQGGVRREKLFF
- | TRBJ2-1 | many | TRBV16 | TGTGCCAGCAGCCAATACCAGGCAGTTGGGCAGTTCTTC | CASSQYQAVGQFF
- | TRBJ1-1 | many | TRBV7-9 | TGTGCCACCCTTAAGGTTAACGGAACTGAAGCTTTCTTT | CATLKVNGTEAFF
- | TRBJ1-1 | many | TRBV14 | TGTGCCAGCACCCTCCCCTCTACGAACACTGAAGCTTTCTTT | CASTLPSTNTEAFF